The 20 T cell receptor beta chains given below trace back to one sample, sequenced in a study of cytomegalovirus exposure and HLA in healthy donors. PCR was performed using 60 Vbeta and 13 Jbeta primers. Here immunoSEQ multiplex PCR was the method, and the copy in TCRdb shows in-frame clones only, minus some. The sample shows approximately 140,000 clones, around 79% of them seen only once. Sequencing was carried out using PBMCs. These receptors all come from a woman in her 50s in good health and CMV-seropositive.

The genes are TRBV5-6 and TRBJ2-4; TRBD2 aligns across 9 bases. The CDR3 has 17 residues. Looked up from germline, CDR1 is SGHDT and CDR2 is YYEEEE. The V and J ends lost 0 bases and 0 bases, in that order; junction bases with no gene match: 4. CDR3 nucleotide sequence: TGTGCCAGCAGCTTGGTTGGTAGCGGGGGAGCCAAAAACATTCAGTACTTC. This encodes CASSLVGSGGAKNIQYF.

The chain employs TRBV7-3 and TRBJ2-1; 8 nucleotides line up with TRBD2. CDR1 is SGHTA and CDR2 is FQGTGA in the germline V gene. J gave up 8 bases and V 2 bases, and 5 bases lay outside the gene matches. This CDR3 is 14 amino acids long. CDR3 region: CASSLSGGLDEQFF. The CDR3 DNA reads as TGTGCCAGCAGCTTATCGGGGGGGTTGGATGAGCAGTTCTTC.

This chain links TRBV5-1 with TRBJ1-1; 7 bases line up with TRBD1. Per the germline V gene, CDR1 is SGHRS and CDR2 is YFSETQ. Trimming cost V 4 bases and J 0 bases; bases outside gene matches: 3. The CDR3 runs 14 residues. This CDR3 is CASSEDRVNTEAFF. The DNA of the CDR3 is TGCGCCAGCAGCGAAGACAGGGTGAACACTGAAGCTTTCTTT.

V and J are TRBV27 and TRBJ1-3; D is undetermined. CDR1 and CDR2 from the germline V gene are MNHEY and SMNVEV (reference sequence). With 6 bases removed from V and 5 bases from J, the gap between germline ends came to 20 bases. The CDR3 sequence is 16 residues long. The CDR3 spells CASRPGVDPRRNTIYF. CDR3 DNA sequence: TGTGCCAGCAGGCCGGGAGTGGACCCCCGGAGAAACACCATATATTTT.

The CDR3 sequence is CASSPRPRLAGGSYNEQFF. CDR3 nucleotides: TGTGCCAGCAGCCCCAGGCCCAGGTTAGCGGGGGGCTCTTACAATGAGCAGTTCTTC. The gene calls are TRBV7-2 and TRBJ2-1, with 10 bases matching TRBD2. From germline, CDR1 is SGHTA and CDR2 FQGNSA. The V segment lost 5 bases and the J segment 4 bases; nucleotides outside the gene matches: 17. The length of the CDR3 is 19 residues.

The CDR3 nucleotides are TGTGCCACCAGCAGTGCGTACGAGCAGTACTTC. Translation gives CATSSAYEQYF. This chain joins TRBV15 and TRBJ2-7; D uncertain. Germline CDR1 reads LNHNV; CDR2 reads YYDKDF (reference sequence). V was pared by 3 bases and J by 4 bases, with 4 bases between. The CDR3 covers 11 residues.

This chain connects TRBV11-2 to TRBJ1-1; 9 nucleotides line up with TRBD1. V was clipped by 4 bases and J by 1 base; unmatched bases: 10. The germline V gene encodes CDR1 SGHAT and CDR2 FQNNGV. The CDR3 runs to 17 residues. The CDR3 protein is CASSYPRGGQGNTEAFF. DNA for the CDR3: TGTGCCAGCAGCTACCCCCGCGGGGGACAGGGGAACACTGAAGCTTTCTTT.

V gene TRBV7-2 combines with J gene TRBJ2-7; 7 nucleotides match TRBD1. V trimming: 4 bases; J trimming: 3 bases; junction bases outside the gene matches: 3. Germline-derived CDR1 and CDR2 are SGHTA and FQGNSA. The CDR3 sequence is 13 residues long. CDR3 residues: CASSYRQGYEQYF. The DNA of the CDR3 is TGTGCCAGCAGCTACCGACAGGGCTACGAGCAGTACTTC.

The chain joins TRBV5-6 to TRBJ1-4, with D tentatively TRBD1 (5 bases). The CDR3 contains 15 residues. The V gene's germline CDR1 is SGHDT and CDR2 YYEEEE. The germline V and J ends were trimmed by 4 bases and 2 bases, with 12 bases remaining between them. CDR3 sequence reads: CASSPQGRTNEKLFF. Here the CDR3 DNA reads TGTGCCAGCAGCCCTCAGGGCCGTACTAATGAAAAACTGTTTTTT.

This sequence joins TRBV28 and TRBJ2-5; D gene unclear. CDR3 length: 16 residues. In germline, CDR1 is MDHEN, CDR2 SYDVKM. Trimming stripped 6 bases from V and 2 bases from J, with 19 bases between. The CDR3 reads CASSREQAGRQETQYF. The CDR3 coding sequence is TGTGCCAGCAGCCGCGAGCAGGCAGGTCGGCAAGAGACCCAGTACTTC.

The chain links TRBV28 to TRBJ2-4; 8 bases fit TRBD2. Germline V gives CDR1 MDHEN, CDR2 SYDVKM. This CDR3 region has 18 residues. Losses at the gene ends were 1 base for V and 4 bases for J; bases not matched to a gene: 12. CDR3 protein: CASSLSVVRSGEKNIQYF. Here the CDR3 DNA reads TGTGCCAGCAGTTTATCCGTAGTGCGTAGCGGGGAGAAAAACATTCAGTACTTC.

The V call is TRBV7-9, the J call TRBJ1-1; no clear D gene. V was trimmed by 5 bases and J by 2 bases, leaving 6 bases between them. The CDR3 has 12 amino acids. The V gene's germline CDR1 is SEHNR and CDR2 FQNEAQ (reference sequence). The CDR3 loop is CASSPYNTEAFF. As DNA, the CDR3 is TGTGCCAGCAGCCCGTATAACACTGAAGCTTTCTTT.

The V call is TRBV6-5, the J call TRBJ2-5; maybe TRBD1 (5 bases). Trimming pared 5 bases from V and 0 bases from J, leaving 7 bases between. Germline V gene data show CDR1 as MNHEY and CDR2 as SVGAGI. The CDR3 contains 13 residues. The CDR3 region has the DNA TGTGCCAGCAGTACAGGATACCAAGAGACCCAGTACTTC. Amino acid sequence: CASSTGYQETQYF.

The chain carries TRBV4-3 and TRBJ1-6; no reliable D call. The CDR3 sequence is 16 residues long. Per the germline V gene, CDR1 is LGHNA and CDR2 is YSLEER. V lost 0 bases and J 0 bases, leaving 6 bases between the germline ends. The CDR3 sequence: CASSQDYSSYNSPLHF. In DNA, the CDR3 is TGCGCCAGCAGCCAAGATTACAGCTCCTATAATTCACCCCTCCACTTT.

The chain recombines TRBV5-4 with TRBJ2-1, with 8 bases matching TRBD2. The germline V gene has CDR1 SGHNT and CDR2 YYREEE (reference sequence). After removal of 4 bases from V and 2 bases from J, the junction contained 11 bases not matched to a gene. This CDR3 has 17 residues. The CDR3 loop is CASSQGGLALAYNEQFF. The CDR3 nucleotides are TGTGCCAGCAGCCAAGGAGGACTAGCCCTTGCCTACAATGAGCAGTTCTTC.

V usage is TRBV18 and J usage is TRBJ2-1; a weak D match, TRBD2 (5 bases). This CDR3 is 11 amino acids long. The germline V gene encodes CDR1 KGHSH and CDR2 LQKENI. Deletions cut 3 bases from V and 10 bases from J, with 7 bases between. The CDR3 region is CASSPGGEQFF. DNA of the CDR3: TGTGCCAGCTCACCGGGCGGGGAGCAGTTCTTC.

CDR3 loop: CASSESGAEQYF. The CDR3 DNA reads TGTGCCAGCAGTGAATCAGGGGCCGAGCAGTACTTC. This chain uses TRBV2 with TRBJ2-7; D is possibly TRBD1 (6 bases). Trimming took 2 bases from V and 6 from J, leaving 8 bases between them. In germline, CDR1 is SNHLY, CDR2 FYNNEI. The CDR3 loop spans 12 amino acids.

The gene calls are TRBV11-1 and TRBJ2-3; 11 bases agree with TRBD2. In germline, CDR1 is SGHAT, CDR2 FQDESV (reference sequence). This CDR3 is built from 17 residues. V shed 7 bases, J shed 2 bases, and the junction held 11 bases outside the gene matches. In nucleotides, the CDR3 is TGTGCCAGCAAAAAGGGACTAGCGGTTGGCTACACAGATACGCAGTATTTT. Amino acid sequence: CASKKGLAVGYTDTQYF.

The chain is built from TRBV6-1 and TRBJ2-7; 10 bases map to TRBD1. The CDR3 totals 15 residues. CDR1 is MNHNS and CDR2 is SASEGT in the germline V gene. Germline trimming cut 6 bases from V and 4 bases from J; bases unmatched to any gene: 9. The CDR3 DNA is TGTGCCAGCAGATTCGGGACAGGGGATTCGTACGAGCAGTACTTC. It specifies CASRFGTGDSYEQYF.

The chain has TRBV7-2 and TRBJ1-5, with no clear D. This CDR3 region has 15 residues. Deletions cut 6 bases from V and 1 base from J, with 13 bases between. Germline lookup yields CDR1 SGHTA and CDR2 FQGNSA. The CDR3, as DNA: TGTGCCAGCAGTCTCGGGTACTCAAGCAATCAGCCCCAGCATTTT. Translated: CASSLGYSSNQPQHF.